What follows is one T cell receptor (beta chain) and its context. The sample is drawn from a study of T cell responses to AZD1222 COVID-19 vaccine. Libraries were prepared by immunoSEQ multiplex PCR; TCRdb keeps only in-frame clonotypes and omits some of them. The repertoire holds about 110,000 clones, with more than 70% as singletons. The CDR3 spans 16 residues. Germline CDR1 and CDR2: DFQATT and SNEGSKA (reference sequence). Trimming pared 3 bases from V and 1 base from J, leaving 19 bases between. This TCR derives from an adult in good health. The material sequenced was peripheral blood, taken on day 0 of MenACWY control vaccination. The rearrangement uses TRBV20-1 and TRBJ2-7; tentatively, D is TRBD1 (6 bases). DNA of the CDR3: TGCAGTGCTAGTTCCCCCGGGCAGGGGATTTCCTACGAGCAGTACTTC. It is translated as CSASSPGQGISYEQYF.